Each of the 4 T cell receptor beta chains below was sequenced from the same sample in a study of vaccination and CD4 T cells after COVID-19. The Oncomine TCR Beta short-read assay sequenced DNA from cultured CD4+ T cells. TCRdb used MiXCR to reprocess the PCR reads, holding one entry per CDR3 protein. The sample lists about 25,000 distinct CDR3 sequences, 35% to 55% occurring once. These receptors' antigens are unknown. Indicated treatment: roughly 11-day PBMC culture with coronavirus spike peptide pools or control peptides (ViraFEST assay). The sample comprised CD4+ T cells from blood, cultured in vitro. The receptors originated from a human donor who had recovered from COVID-19.

The V call is TRBV28, the J call TRBJ1-1, with D possibly being TRBD1 (6 bases). Trimming removed 5 bases at V and 0 bases at J, with 10 bases between. The CDR3 contains 14 residues. CDR1 and CDR2 (germline): MDHEN, SYDVKM. CDR3: CASSVGTLNTEAFF. In nucleotides, the CDR3 is TGTGCCAGCAGTGTTGGGACATTGAACACTGAAGCTTTCTTT.

This clonotype was seen just once. V gene TRBV12-3 or TRBV12-4 combines with J gene TRBJ1-6; D perhaps matches TRBD1 (6 bases). This CDR3 contains 13 residues. V was clipped by 6 bases and J by 10 bases, with 13 bases between them. For the CDR3, the DNA is TGTGCCAGCAGAGTAGGGGGGAGCTCACCCCTCCACTTT. Translation gives CASRVGGSSPLHF.

V is TRBV27 and J is TRBJ2-5; D is ambiguous. The CDR3 runs to 13 residues. Trimming removed 4 bases from V and 5 bases from J, with 11 bases in between. Germline CDR1 MNHEY, CDR2 SMNVEV (reference sequence). In nucleotides, the CDR3 is TGTGCCAGCAGTTCCCTTGGCCGGGAGACCCAGTACTTC. Its translation is CASSSLGRETQYF.

The V call is TRBV6-1, the J call TRBJ2-2, with TRBD1 as a possible D gene (6 bases). V shed 8 bases and J shed 4 bases, with 20 bases lying between them. Germline CDR1 MNHNS, CDR2 SASEGT. The CDR3 length is 16 residues. The chain's CDR3 is CASQNRAGAITGELFF. DNA for the CDR3: TGTGCCAGCCAGAACCGGGCAGGGGCAATCACCGGGGAGCTGTTTTTT.